This TCR beta chain was sequenced for a study of T cells in localized non-small cell lung cancer. Notes on this clone: No antigen is known for it.

CDR1 and CDR2 from the germline V gene are SGDLS and YYNGEE. The V gene lost 0 bases and the J gene lost 0 bases, with 6 bases spanning the gap. The CDR3 covers 14 residues. Study results and caveats: Adjacent lung held a median roughly 60 of the top 100 tumor clones. Sequencing involved a lone tumor region, leaving heterogeneity possible. There was higher T cell clonality in uninvolved adjacent lung than in tumor, and it was highest there. Higher blood T cell density tracked longer overall survival.

Sequencing was performed with immunoSEQ multiplex PCR; in TCRdb, only in-frame clones are kept and a portion is missing. The table has approximately 70,000 clones, roughly 76% seen once. The receptor was isolated from a man between 40 and 69 years old with stage II lung adenocarcinoma. The sample was PBMCs, taken before any cancer treatment. The chain is built from TRBV9 and TRBJ1-1, with D unclear. CDR3 sequence: CASSVGSLNTEAFF. CDR3 DNA: TGTGCCAGCAGCGTAGGCAGCCTGAACACTGAAGCTTTCTTT.